Presented here are 20 T cell receptor beta chains from one specimen sequenced in a study of cytomegalovirus exposure and HLA in healthy donors. 60 Vbeta and 13 Jbeta primers were used in PCR. TCRdb's table, derived via immunoSEQ multiplex PCR, lists solely in-frame clones and lacks some. The sample contains 100,000 or so clones, around 75% of which appear only once. The source material was PBMCs. These TCRs come from a man younger than 40 in good health and CMV-seronegative.

The rearrangement uses TRBV11-2 and TRBJ2-1; TRBD1 aligns across 7 bases. The CDR3 runs 14 residues. Trimming cost V 5 bases and J 8 bases; bases outside gene matches: 9. Germline V gene data show CDR1 as SGHAT and CDR2 as FQNNGV. Here the CDR3 reads CASSTSTGLDEQFF. The CDR3 DNA reads TGTGCCAGCAGCACCTCGACAGGGTTGGATGAGCAGTTCTTC.

The chain is built from TRBV19 and TRBJ2-1; the match to TRBD2 covers 9 bases. The CDR3 spans 14 residues. Looked up from germline, CDR1 is LNHDA and CDR2 is SQIVND (reference sequence). V shed 4 bases, J shed 6 bases, and the junction held 4 bases outside the gene matches. The DNA of the CDR3 is TGTGCCAGTAGTAACCCGGGACTAGCCAATGAGCAGTTCTTC. It translates to CASSNPGLANEQFF.

V gene TRBV11-2 combines with J gene TRBJ1-2, with D perhaps matching TRBD1 (6 bases). Germline assignment: CDR1 SGHAT and CDR2 FQNNGV. The V end was cut by 5 bases, the J end by 2 bases, with 9 bases between. The CDR3 covers 13 residues. The CDR3 bases are TGTGCCAGCAGCCAGGGGCGGAACTATGGCTACACCTTC. Residues: CASSQGRNYGYTF.

V usage is TRBV27 and J usage is TRBJ1-2; TRBD1 is a possible D gene (5 bases). Germline V lookup: CDR1 MNHEY, CDR2 SMNVEV (reference sequence). CDR3 length: 15 residues. V was pared by 4 bases and J by 4 bases, with 16 bases between. The CDR3 bases are TGTGCCAGCAGTTCCGCTAGGGGTCCGACCTATGGCTACACCTTC. Protein: CASSSARGPTYGYTF.

This chain uses TRBV5-8 with TRBJ1-2; 7 bases match TRBD1. The CDR3 covers 15 residues. CDR1 and CDR2 (germline): SGHTS, YDEGEE. J was trimmed by 4 bases and V by 3 bases; bases with no gene match: 9. Here the CDR3 reads CASSYTGERVYGYTF. DNA for the CDR3: TGTGCCAGCAGCTATACAGGGGAGAGGGTCTATGGCTACACCTTC.

The V call is TRBV9, the J call TRBJ2-2, with 8 bases matching TRBD1. V lost 4 bases and J lost 4; bases outside the gene matches: 9. The germline V gene encodes CDR1 SGDLS and CDR2 YYNGEE. CDR3 size: 16 residues. CDR3 region: CASSPIGTGFTGELFF. In DNA, the CDR3 is TGTGCCAGCAGCCCTATTGGGACAGGTTTCACCGGGGAGCTGTTTTTT.

The chain joins TRBV27 to TRBJ2-5; 14 nucleotides agree with TRBD2. Germline loops: CDR1 MNHEY, CDR2 SMNVEV (reference sequence). This CDR3 is 19 amino acids long. V shed 5 bases, J shed 0 bases, and the junction held 11 bases outside the gene matches. CDR3 loop: CASSPSPGLAGVHQETQYF. The CDR3 coding sequence is TGTGCCAGCAGTCCCAGTCCGGGACTAGCGGGAGTCCACCAAGAGACCCAGTACTTC.

The chain couples TRBV7-2 to TRBJ2-7, with TRBD1 identical over 10 bases. Germline trimming cut 5 bases from V and 3 bases from J; bases unmatched to any gene: 7. Germline CDR1 reads SGHTA; CDR2 reads FQGNSA. This CDR3 has 15 residues. The CDR3 nucleotides read TGTGCCAGCAGCCTCCAGAGGACAGGGGGCTACGAGCAGTACTTC. Its protein is CASSLQRTGGYEQYF.

The V gene is TRBV7-2, the J gene TRBJ2-7; 8 bases align to TRBD1. With 5 bases clipped from V and 2 bases from J, the junction kept 11 bases outside the gene matches. This CDR3 comprises 16 residues. Per the germline V gene, CDR1 is SGHTA and CDR2 is FQGNSA. As DNA, the CDR3 is TGTGCCAGCAGCCTAATACCGGGACAGGCAACCTACGAGCAGTACTTC. This translates into CASSLIPGQATYEQYF.

The gene calls are TRBV18 and TRBJ2-7; 11 positions agree with TRBD1. CDR3 length: 14 amino acids. Germline V CDR1 and CDR2: KGHSH, LQKENI. With 3 bases clipped from V and 3 bases from J, the junction kept 1 base outside the gene matches. As DNA, the CDR3 is TGTGCCAGCTCACCGGACAGGGGGCGCTACGAGCAGTACTTC. This sequence encodes CASSPDRGRYEQYF.

The genes are TRBV25-1 and TRBJ1-2; possibly TRBD1 for D (5 bases). The CDR3 totals 14 residues. The germline V gene encodes CDR1 MGHDK and CDR2 SYGVNS. V was shortened by 4 bases and J by 8 bases, with 17 bases between the two germline ends. The chain's CDR3 is CASSARTAGEGYTF. The DNA of the CDR3 is TGTGCCAGCAGTGCCCGGACCGCGGGGGAAGGCTACACCTTC.

This chain connects TRBV2 to TRBJ2-1; TRBD2 matches at 8 bases. V was clipped by 3 bases and J by 9 bases; unmatched bases: 4. The CDR3 length is 13 residues. Germline-derived CDR1 and CDR2 are SNHLY and FYNNEI. The CDR3 protein is CASSDSGKLEQFF. The DNA of the CDR3 is TGTGCCAGCAGTGATAGCGGGAAGCTTGAGCAGTTCTTC.

The chain links TRBV13 to TRBJ2-4, with 11 positions matching TRBD1. The CDR3 has 16 amino acids. With 1 base clipped from V and 8 bases from J, the junction kept 7 bases outside the gene matches. The germline gives CDR1 PRHDT, CDR2 FYEKMQ (reference sequence). The CDR3 DNA sequence: TGTGCCAGCAGCTTAGCCCGGGACAGGGGGAGGGACATTCAGTACTTC. Translated: CASSLARDRGRDIQYF.

CDR3 residues: CASSLSTGLAVEQFF. As DNA, the CDR3 is TGTGCCAGCAGTTTATCAACGGGACTAGCGGTCGAGCAGTTCTTC. V is TRBV27 and J is TRBJ2-1, with TRBD2 identical over 11 bases. The CDR3 is 15 residues long. J was trimmed by 10 bases and V by 0 bases; bases with no gene match: 5. Looked up from germline, CDR1 is MNHEY and CDR2 is SMNVEV (reference sequence).

V usage is TRBV5-4 and J usage is TRBJ1-1, with D tentatively TRBD1 (5 bases). Germline CDR1 reads SGHNT; CDR2 reads YYREEE (reference sequence). Trimming took off 6 bases at V and 5 bases at J, with 17 bases between the two ends. The CDR3 runs 14 residues. The CDR3 sequence is CASNPRGEGTEAFF. The CDR3 DNA sequence: TGTGCCAGCAACCCCCGGGGGGAGGGGACTGAAGCTTTCTTT.

The chain carries TRBV6-1 and TRBJ2-1, with TRBD2 matching over 14 bases. The CDR3 consists of 17 residues. Germline values: CDR1 MNHNS, CDR2 SASEGT. With 4 bases clipped from V and 8 bases from J, the junction kept 10 bases outside the gene matches. The CDR3: CASSGGLAGGWGHEQFF. In DNA form, the CDR3 reads TGTGCCAGCAGTGGCGGACTAGCGGGAGGCTGGGGGCATGAGCAGTTCTTC.

Points on this clone: At one boundary the junction diverges from the germline segment, which might be a read error. The chain has TRBV7-2 and TRBJ2-3, with D tentatively TRBD1 (5 bases). Germline V gives CDR1 SGHTA, CDR2 FQGNSA. CDR3 length: 15 amino acids. The CDR3 is CASSLQAADTDTRYF. CDR3 nucleotides: TGTGCCAGCAGTCTTCAGGCCGCGGACACAGATACGCGGTATTTT.

The chain uses TRBV5-1 and TRBJ1-1, with 11 bases identical to TRBD1. Germline V gene data show CDR1 as SGHRS and CDR2 as YFSETQ. V shed 3 bases, J shed 3 bases, and the junction held 10 bases outside the gene matches. The CDR3 loop spans 17 amino acids. In DNA, the CDR3 is TGCGCCAGCAGCTCCCAACCGGGACAGGGGGTCGACACTGAAGCTTTCTTT. It is translated as CASSSQPGQGVDTEAFF.

The CDR3 nucleotides are TGTGCCAGCAGCGTAGGCAGCAGGGAATATGGCTACACCTTC. Encoded protein: CASSVGSREYGYTF. The V call is TRBV9, the J call TRBJ1-2, with a possible D match to TRBD1 (5 bases). Germline lookup yields CDR1 SGDLS and CDR2 YYNGEE. The V end was cut by 0 bases, the J end by 5 bases, with 11 bases between. The CDR3 runs to 14 residues.

The chain has TRBV5-1 and TRBJ2-7; 11 nucleotides align to TRBD1. Per the germline V gene, CDR1 is SGHRS and CDR2 is YFSETQ. The CDR3 runs 15 residues. V was pared by 4 bases and J by 4 bases, with 7 bases of the junction left unmatched. In DNA, the CDR3 is TGCGCCAGCAGCCCGGCGGGACAGGGGGGATACGAGCAGTACTTC. Its translation: CASSPAGQGGYEQYF.